The rows below give T cell receptor beta chains drawn from one sample of a study of OX40 agonist ivuxolimab in advanced cancers. Libraries were prepared by immunoSEQ multiplex PCR; TCRdb keeps only in-frame clonotypes and omits some of them. This sample has about 89,000 clones, with 85% to 95% found just once. The input for sequencing was CD4+ or CD8+ T cells sorted from blood, taken in a trial of the OX40 agonist ivuxolimab. The receptors derive from an adult with an advanced solid tumor such as melanoma, head and neck, liver or kidney cancer. The CDR3 runs from the conserved cysteine through the conserved F or W. D genes are given only for firm matches. The size of a clone is reported for some rows only, either as once, few or many, or as a class for expanded clones.

j_gene | abundance | v_gene | d_gene | CDR3nt | CDR3aa
TRBJ2-1 | NA | TRBV9 | TRBD2 | TGTGCCAGCAGCGCTCTACCCGGCGACGGCGGGGGGACATACAATGAGCAGTTCTTC | CASSALPGDGGGTYNEQFF
TRBJ2-3 | NA | TRBV5-4 | NA | TGTGCCAGCAGCTTGAGGGGGGGGAAGGATACGCAGTATTTT | CASSLRGGKDTQYF
TRBJ2-3 | once | TRBV18 | NA | TGTGCCAGCTCACGAGGACTCCCTGGGGTCTCAGATACGCAGTATTTT | CASSRGLPGVSDTQYF
TRBJ1-5 | NA | TRBV5-8 | NA | TGTGCCAGCAGCTTGGACCAGCCCCAGCATTTT | CASSLDQPQHF
TRBJ2-5 | NA | TRBV28 | NA | TGTGCCAGCAGTTTAGAGGCAGAGACCCAGTACTTC | CASSLEAETQYF
TRBJ1-5 | NA | TRBV19 | NA | TGTGCCAGTAACTCGGGGGGGAGGGGCAATCAGCCCCAGCATTTT | CASNSGGRGNQPQHF
TRBJ2-3 | NA | TRBV6-4 | NA | TGTGCCAGCAGCACTAGTTCGTTTTCCACAGATACGCAGTATTTT | CASSTSSFSTDTQYF
TRBJ2-5 | NA | TRBV5-4 | TRBD2 | TGTGCCAGCAGCGGGGGGACTAGCGGGGAATCGTACCAAGAGACCCAGTACTTC | CASSGGTSGESYQETQYF
TRBJ2-3 | once | TRBV19 | TRBD1 | TGTGCCAGTAGTTGGGACAGGGTGGTCGCAGATACGCAGTATTTT | CASSWDRVVADTQYF
TRBJ1-6 | NA | TRBV7-2 | TRBD1 | TGTGCCAGCAGCTTAGCAGGGACAGGGCGTTCACCCCTCCACTTT | CASSLAGTGRSPLHF
TRBJ1-2 | few | TRBV30 | NA | TGTGCCTGGAGTGTAGGACCCTATGGCTACACCTTC | CAWSVGPYGYTF
TRBJ2-3 | NA | TRBV5-1 | NA | TGCGCCAGCAGCTTGGAATCTAGCACTAGCACAGATACGCAGTATTTT | CASSLESSTSTDTQYF
TRBJ2-3 | NA | TRBV28 | NA | TGTGCCAGCACCCAAAGCCGGGAAGATACGCAGTATTTT | CASTQSREDTQYF
TRBJ1-1 | NA | TRBV30 | TRBD1 | TGTGCCTGGATGGACAGGGGGCTCATGAACACTGAAGCTTTCTTT | CAWMDRGLMNTEAFF
TRBJ2-7 | NA | TRBV2 | TRBD1 | TGTGCCAGCTGCGGACAGGCCTACGAGCAGTACTTC | CASCGQAYEQYF
TRBJ1-4 | NA | TRBV30 | NA | TGTGCCTGGACCCGGGACACTAATGAAAAACTGTTTTTT | CAWTRDTNEKLFF
TRBJ1-2 | once | TRBV6-5 | NA | TGTGCCAGCGCCAGGCAGAACTATGGCTACACCTTC | CASARQNYGYTF
TRBJ2-6 | NA | TRBV4-2 | NA | TGTGCCAGCAGCCCAGACACAGGGTCCGGGGCCAACGTCCTGACTTTC | CASSPDTGSGANVLTF
TRBJ1-4 | once | TRBV6-5 | NA | TGTGCCAGCAGTTACAGGGGGGGGGATGAAAAACTGTTTTTT | CASSYRGGDEKLFF
TRBJ1-4 | NA | TRBV20-1 | NA | TGCAGTGCTAGAGTTTCGGAAAAACTGTTTTTT | CSARVSEKLFF
TRBJ1-6 | NA | TRBV4-3 | NA | TGCGCCAGCAGCCAAGATTTTTGGGGCCTGGCCGATTCACCCCTCCACTTT | CASSQDFWGLADSPLHF
TRBJ1-1 | NA | TRBV15 | NA | TGTGCCACCAGCAGATACTTAGAAGGAGCTTTCTTT | CATSRYLEGAFF
TRBJ1-1 | NA | TRBV28 | NA | TGTGCCAGCTCCCCGGGGGCGAGGAACACTGAAGCTTTCTTT | CASSPGARNTEAFF
TRBJ2-1 | NA | TRBV11-2 | NA | TGTGCCAGCAGCTACGGGACCCGGCGGGGCAATGAGCAGTTCTTC | CASSYGTRRGNEQFF
TRBJ2-2 | NA | TRBV6-6 | TRBD1 | TGTGCCAGCAAGTTAAAAGGACAGGGTGCCGGGGAGCTGTTTTTT | CASKLKGQGAGELFF
TRBJ2-1 | NA | TRBV28 | TRBD2 | TGTGCCAGCAGTTTAGCCGGGAGGCCCTACAATGAGCAGTTCTTC | CASSLAGRPYNEQFF
TRBJ2-5 | NA | TRBV5-1 | NA | TGCGCCAGCAGCTTGGCGAACGGAGGAGGGTTAGAGACCCAGTACTTC | CASSLANGGGLETQYF
TRBJ2-1 | once | TRBV28 | TRBD1 | TGTGCCAGCAGTATACGGGACAGGGGTGTAGGCGAGCAGTTCTTC | CASSIRDRGVGEQFF
TRBJ2-3 | NA | TRBV9 | TRBD1 | TGTGCCAGCAGCCCGTTGTCTGTACAGGGGCTCCCTCCCACAGATACGCAGTATTTT | CASSPLSVQGLPPTDTQYF
TRBJ1-3 | few | TRBV28 | NA | TGTGCCAGCAGGTCCCCTCACTCTGGAAACACCATATATTTT | CASRSPHSGNTIYF
TRBJ2-1 | NA | TRBV11-2 | NA | TGTGCCAGCAGCCTTCGGACGGTCTCCTACAATGAGCAGTTCTTC | CASSLRTVSYNEQFF
TRBJ1-5 | NA | TRBV5-8 | TRBD1 | TGTGCCAGCAGCTTGGAGGACAGGGATGGTAGCCCGTCGGGCAATCAGCCCCAGCATTTT | CASSLEDRDGSPSGNQPQHF
TRBJ1-6 | NA | TRBV28 | NA | TGTGCCAGCAGCCCCGCCGAAAGTAATTCACCCCTCCACTTT | CASSPAESNSPLHF
TRBJ2-1 | once | TRBV18 | TRBD2 | TGTGCCAGCTCACTACTAGCGGGAAGCTCCTACAATGAGCAGTTCTTC | CASSLLAGSSYNEQFF
TRBJ1-3 | NA | TRBV19 | NA | TGTGCCAGTAGTATTACGAGGACCAGCTCTGGAAACACCATATATTTT | CASSITRTSSGNTIYF
TRBJ1-2 | NA | TRBV4-3 | TRBD1 | TGCGCCAGCAGCCAGGACCCCGGGACAGGGTATGGCTACACCTTC | CASSQDPGTGYGYTF
TRBJ2-6 | few | TRBV30 | NA | TGTGCCTGGAGTCTAACCCCTAGGGACTCTGGGGCCAACGTCCTGACTTTC | CAWSLTPRDSGANVLTF
TRBJ2-7 | NA | TRBV18 | NA | TGTGCCAGCTCCCGGGGGTTTCCCTACGAGCAGTACTTC | CASSRGFPYEQYF
TRBJ1-3 | once | TRBV2 | NA | TGTGCCAGCAGTGAATGGGGCTCTGGAAACACCATATATTTT | CASSEWGSGNTIYF
TRBJ2-3 | NA | TRBV6-5 | NA | TGTGCCAGCAGTACCCCTGGCACAGATACGCAGTATTTT | CASSTPGTDTQYF
TRBJ2-3 | once | TRBV30 | NA | TGTGCCTGGACGTTCAGCGGCGCCGATACGCAGTATTTT | CAWTFSGADTQYF
TRBJ2-5 | NA | TRBV6-1 | NA | TGTGCCAGCAGTGATTCGGGGGCAGCGGAGACCCAGTACTTC | CASSDSGAAETQYF
TRBJ2-3 | NA | TRBV4-2 | NA | TGTGCCAGCAGCCAAACCGCTAGCTACTTGGGGGCAGATACGCAGTATTTT | CASSQTASYLGADTQYF
TRBJ1-6 | NA | TRBV7-9 | TRBD1 | TGTGCCAGCAGCCCCGGGACAGGGCCCAATTCACCCCTCCACTTT | CASSPGTGPNSPLHF
TRBJ2-1 | NA | TRBV6-6 | TRBD2 | TGTGCCAGCAGTTACGAGAGCGGGAGGGCCGGCGATGAGCAGTTCTTC | CASSYESGRAGDEQFF
TRBJ1-2 | NA | TRBV28 | TRBD1 | TGTGCCAGCAGTACAAGACAGGGGGCGTTTAACTATGGCTACACCTTC | CASSTRQGAFNYGYTF
TRBJ1-5 | NA | TRBV6-6 | NA | TGTGCCAGCAGTTATAGGGAAGGACAGCCCCAGCATTTT | CASSYREGQPQHF
TRBJ1-5 | NA | TRBV5-1 | TRBD1 | TGCGCCAGCAGCTCAGGGACAGGGCCATCGGTCAGTCAGCCCCAGCATTTT | CASSSGTGPSVSQPQHF
TRBJ1-3 | NA | TRBV28 | NA | TGTGCCACCCTGGGGGGGGACGGAAACACCATATATTTT | CATLGGDGNTIYF
TRBJ2-4 | once | TRBV9 | NA | TGTGCCAGTCGACGGGACGGGGACATTCAGTACTTC | CASRRDGDIQYF
TRBJ1-2 | NA | TRBV7-2 | NA | TGTGCCAGCAGCTTTATTTCAGGGTTAAGTGGCTACACCTTC | CASSFISGLSGYTF
TRBJ1-5 | NA | TRBV28 | NA | TGTGCCAGCAGTTCCCTTTTACACCTTAGCAATCAGCCCCAGCATTTT | CASSSLLHLSNQPQHF
TRBJ2-3 | NA | TRBV6-1 | TRBD2 | TGTGCCAGCACCACTAGCGGAATTAGCACAGATACGCAGTATTTT | CASTTSGISTDTQYF
TRBJ2-1 | NA | TRBV11-3 | TRBD2 | TGTGCCAGCGGCGTGCCTATTGGGAGGGGTGAGCAGTTCTTC | CASGVPIGRGEQFF
TRBJ2-3 | NA | TRBV6-1 | NA | TGTGCCAGCAGGTGGACAGCTACAGATACGCAGTATTTT | CASRWTATDTQYF